This section outlines one T cell receptor beta chain sequence together with its context. The assay was immunoSEQ multiplex PCR, and TCRdb's table has in-frame clones only and misses some. This repertoire shows under 1 million clones, around 96% found once; its top ten account for less than 0.25%. This specimen comes from a study of shared clonotypes between healthy human individuals. Selected positively for CCR7 and CD45RO-negative, naive CD8 cells excluded terminally differentiated effector memory CD45RA+ cells. The sample was naive CD8+ T cells sorted from blood. The clonotype comes from a man aged 30-40 years in good health.

CDR3 in amino acids: CSALSLNTGELFF. DNA for the CDR3: TGCAGTGCCCTGAGTCTTAACACCGGGGAGCTGTTTTTT. The rearrangement joins TRBV29-1 to TRBJ2-2; D unresolved. This CDR3 comprises 13 residues. Germline loops: CDR1 SQVTM, CDR2 ANQGSEA.